The text below deals with one T cell receptor beta chain. The antigen it binds to is not known. Base qualities are not recorded, but no much larger clone differs from it by a single base. The data belong to a study of T-cell memory formation after mild COVID-19 (dated by TCRdb to the early 2020s). At the level of the whole study: TCR sequence clusters from the two donors were found to be largely donor specific. In a couple of donors, T-cell clones that expanded and contracted after mild COVID-19 were followed by sequencing TCRalpha and TCRbeta repertoires longitudinally. The cohort was made up of two young adult volunteers, one female and one male, who were previously healthy. The research as a whole found: The detection of some responding clones in pre-infection memory suggests that pre-existing cross-reactive memory T cells joined the SARS-CoV-2 response. Contracting CD4+ clones were found mainly in CM and EM memory subsets, while CD8+ clones were enriched in EMRA. The study covered only a couple of mild cases, and larger cohorts including severe cases with pre-infection samples were considered necessary. SARS-CoV-2 specificity was not confirmed for the second-wave clones peaking on day 37. From day 15 to 85, contracting clones showed balanced CD4/CD8 phenotypes, whereas a second wave of clones that expanded from day 15 to 37 leaned towards CD4+.

Ficoll-Paque density gradient centrifugation was used to isolate PBMCs. TCRdb records Illumina NovaSeq 6000 as the sequencer. cDNA libraries for TCRalpha and TCRbeta were prepared by 5'RACE using constant-segment primers, with sample barcodes and unique molecular identifiers added. Trizol reagent was used to extract RNA from every sample. The libraries were amplified in two PCR steps, and the second step added a second sample barcode and Illumina TruSeq adapters. Sequencing of the libraries was done on an Illumina NovaSeq, producing 2 x 150 bp paired-end reads. Turning to the authors' computational methods: Demultiplexing of reads and collapsing into UMI-guided consensus sequences were performed with migec v1.2.7. With mixcr v2.1.11, UMI consensuses were aligned to TRA and TRB V and J templates and assembled into clonotypes. Expanded or contracted clonotypes were those called significant by both edgeR and NoisET, with noise models trained on biological replicates. For edgeR calls, a false discovery rate-adjusted p below 0.01 and a log2 fold-change threshold of 1 were applied. As an exploratory analysis of dynamics, max-normalized trajectories of the 1000 most abundant clonotypes were examined by PCA with hierarchical clustering. Separately sequenced CD4+ and CD8+ repertoires were used to assign a CD4 or CD8 phenotype to each responding clone. TCRdb ran its own pipeline on the public reads, namely fastp trimming at Q25 and MiXCR clone calling, and kept in-frame beta chains. CDR3 protein duplicates are merged, each entry listing the most common genes and DNA. The V and J calls and clone size come from TCRdb's table, not from the authors' own analysis. The sample table contains fewer than 60,000 distinct CDR3 sequences; only one count was recorded for 25% to 35% of them. The ten largest clones represent roughly 43% of the sample.

From cysteine to phenylalanine, the CDR3 is 17 amino acids long. CDR3 DNA only is kept here, 51 bases in frame from base 1. V is cut by 2 bases and J by 6 bases, and the space between the germline ends is 22 bases. CDR1 and CDR2 were assigned from the germline V gene as KGHSH and LQKENI. Sequences were obtained from PBMCs or a T cell subset sorted from them (not recorded which). The receptor comes from a man aged 18 to 35 who had mild COVID-19 (a few samples of this study predate the infection). The sample titles of this study are shuffled in the database, so cell type and time point are left out; the donor was told from shared clones. The chain is encoded by TRBV18 joined to TRBJ1-1; no D gene can be assigned with confidence. Read as DNA, the sequence is TGTGCCAGCTCACCATATGAGTGGTCAAGGGATACCCCTGAAGCTTTCTTT. Its product reads: CASSPYEWSRDTPEAFF.